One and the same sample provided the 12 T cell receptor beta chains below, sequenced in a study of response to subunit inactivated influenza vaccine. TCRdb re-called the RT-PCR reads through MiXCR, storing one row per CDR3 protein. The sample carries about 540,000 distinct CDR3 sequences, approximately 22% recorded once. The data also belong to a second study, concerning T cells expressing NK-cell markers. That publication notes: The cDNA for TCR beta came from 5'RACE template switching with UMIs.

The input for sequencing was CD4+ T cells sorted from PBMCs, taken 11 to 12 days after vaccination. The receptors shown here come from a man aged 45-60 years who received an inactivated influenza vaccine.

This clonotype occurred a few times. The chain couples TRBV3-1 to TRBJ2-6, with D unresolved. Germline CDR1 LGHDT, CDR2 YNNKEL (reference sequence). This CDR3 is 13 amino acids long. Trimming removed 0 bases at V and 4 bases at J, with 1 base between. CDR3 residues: CASSQEGANVLTF. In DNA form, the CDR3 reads TGTGCCAGCAGCCAAGAAGGGGCCAACGTCCTGACTTTC.

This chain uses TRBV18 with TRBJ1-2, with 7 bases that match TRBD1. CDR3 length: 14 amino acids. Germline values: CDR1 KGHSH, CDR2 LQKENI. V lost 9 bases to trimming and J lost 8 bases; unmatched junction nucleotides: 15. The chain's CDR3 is CASARQGTSLGYTF. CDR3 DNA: TGTGCCAGTGCCCGACAGGGAACCTCTCTAGGCTACACCTTC.

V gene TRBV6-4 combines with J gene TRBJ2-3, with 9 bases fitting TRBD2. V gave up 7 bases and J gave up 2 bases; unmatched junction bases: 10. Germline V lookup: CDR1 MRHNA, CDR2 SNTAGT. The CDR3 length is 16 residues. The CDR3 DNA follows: TGTGCCAGCATGAATACCGGGACTAGCAACACAGATACGCAGTATTTT. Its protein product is CASMNTGTSNTDTQYF.

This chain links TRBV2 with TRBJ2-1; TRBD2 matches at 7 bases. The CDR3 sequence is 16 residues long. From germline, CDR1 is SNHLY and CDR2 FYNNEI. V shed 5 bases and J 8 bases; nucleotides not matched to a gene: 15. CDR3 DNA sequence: TGTGCCAGCAGTTCCCTAGCGGCAAGCTATAGGGATGAGCAGTTCTTC. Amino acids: CASSSLAASYRDEQFF.

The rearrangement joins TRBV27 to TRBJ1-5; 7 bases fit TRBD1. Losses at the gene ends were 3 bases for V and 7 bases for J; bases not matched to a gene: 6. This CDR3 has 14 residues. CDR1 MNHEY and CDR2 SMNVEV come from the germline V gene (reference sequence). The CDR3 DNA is TGTGCCAGCAGTTTTAAGGGGGCGTTGCAGCCCCAGCATTTT. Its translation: CASSFKGALQPQHF.

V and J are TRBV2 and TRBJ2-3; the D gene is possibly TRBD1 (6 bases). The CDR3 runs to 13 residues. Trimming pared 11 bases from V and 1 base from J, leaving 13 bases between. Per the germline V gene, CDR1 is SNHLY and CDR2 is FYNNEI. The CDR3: CAGRQERTDTQYF. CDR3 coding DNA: TGTGCCGGAAGACAGGAGCGCACAGATACGCAGTATTTT.

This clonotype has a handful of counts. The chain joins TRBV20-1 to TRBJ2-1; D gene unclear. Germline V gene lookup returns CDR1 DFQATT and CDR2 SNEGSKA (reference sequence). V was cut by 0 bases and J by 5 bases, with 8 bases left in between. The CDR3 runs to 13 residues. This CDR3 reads CSARDWVDNEQFF. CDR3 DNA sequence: TGCAGTGCTAGAGATTGGGTAGACAATGAGCAGTTCTTC.

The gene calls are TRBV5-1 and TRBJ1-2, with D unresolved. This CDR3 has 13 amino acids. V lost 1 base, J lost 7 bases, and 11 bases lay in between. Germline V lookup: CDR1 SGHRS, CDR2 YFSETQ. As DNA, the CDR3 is TGCGCCAGCAGCTTGTCCGGGGAGGGTGGCTACACCTTC. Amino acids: CASSLSGEGGYTF.

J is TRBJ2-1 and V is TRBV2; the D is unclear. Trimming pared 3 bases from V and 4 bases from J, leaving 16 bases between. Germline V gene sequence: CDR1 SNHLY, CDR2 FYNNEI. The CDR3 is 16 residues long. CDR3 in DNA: TGTGCCAGCAGTGAGCTCCTCCTGACCACTTACAATGAGCAGTTCTTC. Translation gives CASSELLLTTYNEQFF. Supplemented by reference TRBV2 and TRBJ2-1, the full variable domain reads EPEVTQTPSHQVTQMGQEVILRCVPISNHLYFYWYRQILGQKVEFLVSFYNNEISEKSEIFDDQFSVERPDGSNFTLKIRSTKLEDSAMYFCASSELLLTTYNEQFFGPGTRLTVL.

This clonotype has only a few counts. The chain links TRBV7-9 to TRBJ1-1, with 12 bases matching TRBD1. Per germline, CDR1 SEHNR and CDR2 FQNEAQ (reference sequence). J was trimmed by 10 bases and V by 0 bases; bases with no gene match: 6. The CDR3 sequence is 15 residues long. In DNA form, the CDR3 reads TGTGCCAGCAGCTTAGCAGCGGGACAGGGGGCTGGAGCTTTCTTT. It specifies CASSLAAGQGAGAFF.

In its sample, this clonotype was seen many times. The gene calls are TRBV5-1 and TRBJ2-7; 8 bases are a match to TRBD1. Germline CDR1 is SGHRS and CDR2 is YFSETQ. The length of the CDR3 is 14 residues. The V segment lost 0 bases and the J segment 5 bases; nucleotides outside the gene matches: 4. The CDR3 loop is CASSLAGTGNEQYF. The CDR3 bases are TGCGCCAGCAGCTTGGCTGGGACAGGAAACGAGCAGTACTTC.

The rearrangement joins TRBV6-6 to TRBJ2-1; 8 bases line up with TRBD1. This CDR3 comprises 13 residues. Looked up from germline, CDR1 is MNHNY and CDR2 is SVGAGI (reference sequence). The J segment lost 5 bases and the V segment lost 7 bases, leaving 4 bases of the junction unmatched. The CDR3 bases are TGTGCCAGCACCCTGGACAGGGACAATGAGCAGTTCTTC. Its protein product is CASTLDRDNEQFF.